One and the same sample provided the 9 T cell receptor beta chains below, sequenced in a study of blood T cell repertoires in COVID-19. TCRdb keeps only in-frame clones here, not all; method: immunoSEQ multiplex PCR. Here the sample spans 150,000 to 200,000 clones, roughly 89% being singletons. Material for sequencing was peripheral blood. All receptors derive from a human donor in a cohort sampled during active COVID-19.

The chain recombines TRBV11-2 with TRBJ2-5; D remains ambiguous. Trimming left V 1 base short and J 2 bases short, with 11 bases between. CDR3 size: 15 residues. Germline CDR1 and CDR2: SGHAT and FQNNGV. The CDR3 sequence: CASSLGQLYQETQYF. The CDR3 DNA follows: TGTGCCAGCAGCTTAGGCCAACTATATCAAGAGACCCAGTACTTC.

This rearrangement joins TRBV5-1 to TRBJ2-7, with 7 bases that match TRBD1. CDR1 and CDR2 (germline): SGHRS, YFSETQ. The CDR3 covers 14 residues. V gave up 4 bases and J gave up 6 bases; unmatched junction bases: 10. CDR3 region: CASSIDRVGSEQYF. CDR3 DNA: TGCGCCAGCAGCATAGACAGGGTTGGTTCCGAGCAGTACTTC.

The rearrangement uses TRBV9 and TRBJ1-2, with D perhaps TRBD1 (6 bases). V lost 0 bases to trimming and J lost 4 bases, with 13 bases between them. The CDR3 length is 15 residues. The germline gives CDR1 SGDLS, CDR2 YYNGEE. CDR3 DNA: TGTGCCAGCAGCGTAGGTGGGGGCCGGGGCTATGGCTACACCTTC. Translating gives CASSVGGGRGYGYTF.

The chain links TRBV5-1 to TRBJ2-3, with D perhaps TRBD2 (6 bases). Germline CDR1 SGHRS, CDR2 YFSETQ. The CDR3 sequence is 17 residues long. V lost 1 base, J lost 6 bases, and 21 bases lay in between. Here the CDR3 DNA reads TGCGCCAGCAGCTTGATGTCTCAGCACCTCGGAGGGGATACGCAGTATTTT. Amino acid sequence: CASSLMSQHLGGDTQYF. The complete variable domain, with remaining parts taken from reference TRBV5-1 and TRBJ2-3, reads KAGVTQTPRYLIKTRGQQVTLSCSPISGHRSVSWYQQTPGQGLQFLFEYFSETQRNKGNFPGRFSGRQFSNSRSEMNVSTLELGDSALYLCASSLMSQHLGGDTQYFGPGTRLTVL.

This clone was detected once. This sequence joins TRBV30 and TRBJ1-2; TRBD1 is a possible D gene (5 bases). CDR3 length: 14 amino acids. CDR1 is GTSNPN, CDR2 SVGIG, per germline (reference sequence). Trimming left V 5 bases short and J 2 bases short, with 15 bases between. CDR3 sequence reads: CAWHTGGPNYGYTF. The CDR3 nucleotides read TGTGCCTGGCATACCGGGGGACCGAACTATGGCTACACCTTC.

This chain links TRBV29-1 with TRBJ1-2, with TRBD1 matching over 7 bases. The germline V gene encodes CDR1 SQVTM and CDR2 ANQGSEA. V was clipped by 4 bases and J by 8 bases; unmatched bases: 7. The CDR3 extends over 12 amino acids. CDR3 residues: CSVGEGARGYTF. The DNA for the CDR3 is TGCAGCGTTGGAGAGGGGGCGCGGGGCTACACCTTC.

The genes are TRBV4-2 and TRBJ2-7, with 8 bases aligning to TRBD1. The CDR3 is made up of 18 amino acids. After removal of 1 base from V and 3 bases from J, the junction contained 14 bases not matched to a gene. The germline CDR1 and CDR2 sequences are LGHNA and YNFKEQ. This CDR3 reads CASSQVDSTGGQVYEQYF. The CDR3 DNA follows: TGTGCCAGCAGCCAAGTTGATTCCACAGGGGGTCAAGTCTACGAGCAGTACTTC.

V is TRBV29-1 and J is TRBJ2-5; a possible D gene is TRBD2 (6 bases). CDR1 and CDR2 from the germline V gene are SQVTM and ANQGSEA. Trimming took off 7 bases at V and 10 bases at J, with 19 bases between the two ends. The CDR3 totals 12 residues. The CDR3: CSAYVPGVGQYF. In nucleotides, the CDR3 is TGCAGCGCTTACGTACCGGGAGTGGGCCAGTACTTC.

V is TRBV19 and J is TRBJ1-1; TRBD1 is a possible D gene (6 bases). CDR3 length equals 16 residues. V shed 6 bases and J shed 0 bases, with 17 bases lying between them. Germline lookup yields CDR1 LNHDA and CDR2 SQIVND (reference sequence). This CDR3 is CASRQQGRGMNTEAFF. The CDR3 DNA sequence: TGTGCCAGTAGGCAACAGGGTAGGGGAATGAACACTGAAGCTTTCTTT.